These T cell receptor beta chains were read from a single sample in a study of cytomegalovirus exposure and HLA in healthy donors. The data were produced by immunoSEQ multiplex PCR, yet TCRdb's version contains in-frame clones alone and is incomplete. The sample totals around 100,000 clones; its top ten clones hold around 0.59%. Sequencing was done on a sample of PBMCs. Source of these receptors: a man aged 45-65 years in good health and CMV-seronegative. Both conserved end residues are part of each CDR3. D genes are given only for firm matches.

d_gene | j_gene | v_gene | CDR3aa | CDR3nt
TRBD1 | TRBJ2-5 | TRBV5-6 | CASSAIDREETQYF | TGTGCCAGCAGCGCCATCGACAGGGAGGAGACCCAGTACTTC
- | TRBJ1-1 | TRBV4-2 | CASSQEVGTHMNTEAFF | TGTGCCAGCAGCCAAGAGGTGGGGACTCACATGAACACTGAAGCTTTCTTT
- | TRBJ2-1 | TRBV4-2 | CAAAPVPYNEQFF | TGTGCCGCGGCCCCCGTCCCCTACAATGAGCAGTTCTTC
- | TRBJ2-1 | TRBV19 | CASSIVYYNEQFF | TGTGCCAGTAGTATAGTATACTACAATGAGCAGTTCTTC
TRBD1 | TRBJ2-5 | TRBV5-1 | CASSSGQGTETQYF | TGCGCCAGCAGCTCGGGACAGGGTACAGAGACCCAGTACTTC
- | TRBJ1-1 | TRBV7-2 | CASSFWGGGTEAFF | TGTGCCAGCAGCTTCTGGGGAGGAGGCACTGAAGCTTTCTTT
- | TRBJ1-1 | TRBV7-2 | CASSFQGGDTEAFF | TGTGCCAGCAGCTTTCAGGGCGGAGACACTGAAGCTTTCTTT
- | TRBJ1-1 | TRBV23-1 | CASSQPGASEAFF | TGCGCCAGCAGTCAGCCAGGGGCGTCCGAAGCTTTCTTT
- | TRBJ1-1 | TRBV7-2 | CASSPQSSFEAFF | TGTGCCAGCAGCCCCCAATCGAGCTTTGAAGCTTTCTTT
- | TRBJ2-1 | TRBV13 | CASSLGAGHNEQFF | TGTGCCAGCAGCTTAGGTGCGGGGCACAATGAGCAGTTCTTC
TRBD2 | TRBJ2-5 | TRBV4-3 | CASSRVLSGTSGETQYF | TGCGCCAGCAGCCGGGTTCTCTCCGGGACTAGCGGTGAGACCCAGTACTTC
- | TRBJ1-2 | TRBV7-2 | CASSTGSGYTF | TGTGCCAGTTCAACCGGGAGTGGCTACACCTTC
TRBD2 | TRBJ2-3 | TRBV30 | CACQPGTSGTDTQYF | TGTGCCTGTCAACCCGGGACTAGCGGCACAGATACGCAGTATTTT
- | TRBJ1-1 | TRBV7-8 | CASSFSGTGTATEAFF | TGTGCCAGCAGCTTCTCTGGAACGGGGACTGCCACTGAAGCTTTCTTT
TRBD1 | TRBJ2-7 | TRBV5-4 | CASSQQGARYEQYF | TGTGCCAGCAGCCAACAGGGGGCGAGATACGAGCAGTACTTC
TRBD2 | TRBJ2-7 | TRBV19 | CASSPNVRTSGRYEQYF | TGTGCCAGTAGTCCGAATGTTAGGACTAGCGGGAGGTACGAGCAGTACTTC
TRBD1 | TRBJ1-2 | TRBV25-1 | CASGSTGDGYTF | TGTGCCAGCGGTTCGACAGGGGACGGCTACACCTTC
- | TRBJ1-1 | TRBV7-8 | CASSSTAEAFF | TGTGCCAGCAGCTCGACAGCTGAAGCTTTCTTT
TRBD2 | TRBJ2-2 | TRBV6-5 | CASSRGLASGELFF | TGTGCCAGCAGTCGGGGACTAGCGAGCGGGGAGCTGTTTTTT
TRBD2 | TRBJ2-1 | TRBV14 | CASSLPGLPINEQFF | TGTGCCAGCAGCCTACCGGGACTACCAATCAATGAGCAGTTCTTC
TRBD2 | TRBJ2-3 | TRBV2 | CASSTGLAGGEQYF | TGTGCCAGCAGTACAGGACTAGCGGGAGGCGAGCAGTATTTT
- | TRBJ1-4 | TRBV7-3 | CASTYPKGGNEKLFF | TGTGCCAGCACCTACCCAAAGGGAGGGAATGAAAAACTGTTTTTT
- | TRBJ2-1 | TRBV30 | CAWSGDHFSEQFF | TGTGCCTGGTCGGGGGACCACTTTAGTGAGCAGTTCTTC
- | TRBJ1-1 | TRBV4-3 | CASSQGAGNVNTEAFF | TGCGCCAGCAGCCAAGGGGCAGGGAACGTGAACACTGAAGCTTTCTTT
- | TRBJ2-7 | TRBV19 | CASRDRDAYEQYF | TGTGCCAGTAGGGACAGAGACGCCTACGAGCAGTACTTC
- | TRBJ1-2 | TRBV7-9 | CASSPVAGASGYTF | TGTGCCAGCAGCCCAGTGGCAGGGGCTAGCGGCTACACCTTC
TRBD1 | TRBJ1-2 | TRBV19 | CASSFRDPGTGRRGYTF | TGTGCCAGTAGTTTCCGGGACCCGGGGACAGGGAGAAGAGGCTACACCTTC
- | TRBJ2-2 | TRBV15 | CATSRVGGNRRELFF | TGTGCCACCAGCAGAGTAGGGGGTAATCGCCGGGAGCTGTTTTTT
- | TRBJ2-7 | TRBV6-1 | CATKTTGQRGEQYF | TGTGCCACCAAGACGACAGGTCAACGTGGAGAGCAGTACTTC
- | TRBJ2-7 | TRBV6-6 | CASSYYGEEQYF | TGTGCCAGCAGTTATTACGGGGAGGAGCAGTACTTC
- | TRBJ1-5 | TRBV19 | CASSPHRRALNQPQHF | TGTGCCAGTAGTCCTCACAGGAGGGCCCTCAATCAGCCCCAGCATTTT